The text below deals with one TCR beta chain. Time point here: pre-sensitization, week 0. Treatment indicated: therapeutic diphenylcyclopropenone sensitization with weekly scalp DPC. The data derive from a study of human T cells and chemical hapten exposure. Across the whole study: TCR yields per sample varied, mainly owing to small pooled library volume differences.

This CDR3 contains 13 residues. Germline V gene lookup returns CDR1 SEHNR and CDR2 FQNEAQ (reference sequence). Trimming cost V 1 base and J 4 bases, with 7 bases left between them. Attachment of unique molecular identifiers to individual cDNA molecules was performed in the library. Per the original methods: TCRs per sample had a median of approximately 98,000 and ranged from 23,224 to 690,600. TCRdb re-analysed the RACE reads in MiXCR, keeping a single row per CDR3 protein. The V and J calls, along with clone size, are taken from TCRdb and not from the paper's own processing. The sample includes some 300,000 distinct CDR3 sequences, approximately 5.8% of them seen just once.

The receptor was isolated from a woman in her late teens or twenties with alopecia areata. Some clones in this sample may be carry-over from other donors' samples. This rearrangement joins TRBV7-9 to TRBJ1-1; D is uncertain. Sequences were derived from whole blood, sampled in connection with sensitization to the hapten diphenylcyclopropenone (DPC). The CDR3 is CASSLVDGTEAFF. Written as DNA, the CDR3 is TGTGCCAGCAGCTTAGTAGACGGCACTGAAGCTTTCTTT.